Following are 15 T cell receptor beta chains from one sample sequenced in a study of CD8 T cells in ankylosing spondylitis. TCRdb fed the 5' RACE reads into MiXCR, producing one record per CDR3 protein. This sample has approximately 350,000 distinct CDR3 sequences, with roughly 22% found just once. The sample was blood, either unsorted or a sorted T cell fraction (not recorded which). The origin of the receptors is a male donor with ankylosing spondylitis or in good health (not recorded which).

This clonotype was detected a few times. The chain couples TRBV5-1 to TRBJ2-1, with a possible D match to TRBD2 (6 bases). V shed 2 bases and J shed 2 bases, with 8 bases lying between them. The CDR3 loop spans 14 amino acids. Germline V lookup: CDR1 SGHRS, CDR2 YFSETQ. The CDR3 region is CASSFWGAYNEQFF. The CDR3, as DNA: TGCGCCAGCAGCTTTTGGGGGGCCTACAATGAGCAGTTCTTC. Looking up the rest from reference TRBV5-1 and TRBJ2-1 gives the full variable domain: KAGVTQTPRYLIKTRGQQVTLSCSPISGHRSVSWYQQTPGQGLQFLFEYFSETQRNKGNFPGRFSGRQFSNSRSEMNVSTLELGDSALYLCASSFWGAYNEQFFGPGTRLTVL.

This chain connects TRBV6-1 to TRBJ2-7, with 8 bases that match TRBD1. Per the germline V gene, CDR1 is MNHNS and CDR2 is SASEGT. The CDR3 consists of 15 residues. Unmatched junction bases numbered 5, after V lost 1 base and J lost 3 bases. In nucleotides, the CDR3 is TGTGCCAGCAGTGAAGGCCGACAGGGGTTCTACGAGCAGTACTTC. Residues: CASSEGRQGFYEQYF.

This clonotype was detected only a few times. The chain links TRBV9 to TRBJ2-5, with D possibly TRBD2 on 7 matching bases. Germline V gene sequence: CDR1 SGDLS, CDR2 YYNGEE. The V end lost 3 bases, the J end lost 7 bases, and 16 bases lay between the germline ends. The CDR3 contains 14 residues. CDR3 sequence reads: CASSEGGGSGTQYF. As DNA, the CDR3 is TGTGCCAGCAGCGAGGGGGGGGGCTCGGGGACCCAGTACTTC.

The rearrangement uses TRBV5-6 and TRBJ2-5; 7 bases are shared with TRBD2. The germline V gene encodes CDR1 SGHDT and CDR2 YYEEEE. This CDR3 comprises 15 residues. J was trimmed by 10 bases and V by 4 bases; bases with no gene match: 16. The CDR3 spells CASSPWQGGAQGQYF. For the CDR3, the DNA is TGTGCCAGCAGCCCCTGGCAGGGAGGGGCCCAGGGCCAGTACTTC.

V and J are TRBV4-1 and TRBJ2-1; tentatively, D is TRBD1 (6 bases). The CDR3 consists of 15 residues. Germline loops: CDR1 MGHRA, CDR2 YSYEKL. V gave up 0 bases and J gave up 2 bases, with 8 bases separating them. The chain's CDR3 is CASSQDQGTYNEQFF. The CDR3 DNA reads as TGCGCCAGCAGCCAAGACCAGGGGACCTACAATGAGCAGTTCTTC.

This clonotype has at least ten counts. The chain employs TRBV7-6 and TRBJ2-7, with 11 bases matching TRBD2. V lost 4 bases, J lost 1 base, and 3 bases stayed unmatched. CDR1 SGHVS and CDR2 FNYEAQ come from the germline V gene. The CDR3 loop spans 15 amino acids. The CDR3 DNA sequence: TGTGCCAGCAGCTCTAGCGGGGGGTCGTCCTACGAGCAGTACTTC. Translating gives CASSSSGGSSYEQYF.

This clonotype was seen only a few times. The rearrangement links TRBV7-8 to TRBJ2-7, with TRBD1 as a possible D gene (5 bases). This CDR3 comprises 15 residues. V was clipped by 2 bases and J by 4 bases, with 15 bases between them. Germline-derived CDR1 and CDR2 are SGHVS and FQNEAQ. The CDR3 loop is CASSLSAGMGYEQYF. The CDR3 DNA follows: TGTGCCAGCAGCTTATCGGCAGGGATGGGATACGAGCAGTACTTC.

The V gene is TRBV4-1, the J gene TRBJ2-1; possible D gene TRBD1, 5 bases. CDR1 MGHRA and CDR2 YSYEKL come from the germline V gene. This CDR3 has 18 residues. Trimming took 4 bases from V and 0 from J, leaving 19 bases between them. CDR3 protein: CASSLIAGHHSSYNEQFF. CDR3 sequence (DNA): TGCGCCAGCAGCCTAATTGCCGGACATCACAGCTCCTACAATGAGCAGTTCTTC.

Written as DNA, the CDR3 is TGCAGCGTGTGGTTAGCGGGGGCCCAGGAGACCCAGTACTTC. It is translated as CSVWLAGAQETQYF. The chain joins TRBV29-1 to TRBJ2-5, with 9 positions matching TRBD2. Germline V gene sequence: CDR1 SQVTM, CDR2 ANQGSEA. The CDR3 sequence is 14 residues long. V was pared by 6 bases and J by 5 bases, with 10 bases of the junction left unmatched.

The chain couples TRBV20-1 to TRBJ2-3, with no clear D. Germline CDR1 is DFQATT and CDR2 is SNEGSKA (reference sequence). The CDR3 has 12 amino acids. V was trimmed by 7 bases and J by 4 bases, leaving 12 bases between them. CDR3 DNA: TGCAGTGTTCCCGGTAGGGCAGATACGCAGTATTTT. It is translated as CSVPGRADTQYF.

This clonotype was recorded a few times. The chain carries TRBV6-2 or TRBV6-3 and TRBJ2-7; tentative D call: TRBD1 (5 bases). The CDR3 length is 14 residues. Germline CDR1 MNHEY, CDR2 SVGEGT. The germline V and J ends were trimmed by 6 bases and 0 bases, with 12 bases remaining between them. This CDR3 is CASRTDSNSYEQYF. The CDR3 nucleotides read TGTGCCAGCAGGACCGACAGTAACTCCTACGAGCAGTACTTC.

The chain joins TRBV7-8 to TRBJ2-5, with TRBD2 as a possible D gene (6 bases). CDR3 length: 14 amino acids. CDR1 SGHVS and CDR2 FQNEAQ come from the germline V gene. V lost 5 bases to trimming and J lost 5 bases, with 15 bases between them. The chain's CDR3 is CASSTRLGVETQYF. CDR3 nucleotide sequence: TGTGCCAGCAGCACACGACTAGGCGTGGAGACCCAGTACTTC.

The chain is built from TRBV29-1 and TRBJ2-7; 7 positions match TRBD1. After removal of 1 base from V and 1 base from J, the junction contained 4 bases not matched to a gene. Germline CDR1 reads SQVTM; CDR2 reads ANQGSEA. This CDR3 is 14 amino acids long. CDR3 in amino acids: CSVEAGQASYEQYF. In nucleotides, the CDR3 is TGCAGCGTTGAAGCCGGACAGGCGTCCTACGAGCAGTACTTC.

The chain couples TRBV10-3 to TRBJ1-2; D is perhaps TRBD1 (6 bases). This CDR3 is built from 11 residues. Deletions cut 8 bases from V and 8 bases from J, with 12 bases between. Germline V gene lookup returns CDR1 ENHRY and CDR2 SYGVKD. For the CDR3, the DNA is TGTGCCATCCGACAGGAGGACGGCTACACCTTC. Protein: CAIRQEDGYTF.

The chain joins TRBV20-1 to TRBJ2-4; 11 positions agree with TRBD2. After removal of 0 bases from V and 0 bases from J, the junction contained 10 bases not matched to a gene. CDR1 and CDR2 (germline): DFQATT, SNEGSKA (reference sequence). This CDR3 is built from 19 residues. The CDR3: CSARERGTSGPLAKNIQYF. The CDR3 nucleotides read TGCAGTGCTAGAGAAAGGGGGACTAGCGGACCGTTAGCCAAAAACATTCAGTACTTC.